Each of the 15 T cell receptor beta chains below was sequenced from the same sample in a study of cytomegalovirus exposure and HLA in healthy donors (dated by TCRdb to between 2016 and 2019). The method was the immunoSEQ multiplex PCR assay. This immuneACCESS table, as held by TCRdb, lists in-frame sequences with V and J called but not all clones. Of the missing ones, under half trace to an unresolved V gene in checked studies; the others have no known cause. The sample yields 150,000 to 200,000 clones; 85% were counted once. Clones ranked in the top ten supply more than 15% of the sample. The sequencing sample was made of PBMCs. All receptors derive from a man aged 18 to 30 in good health and CMV-seropositive.

This sequence joins TRBV30 and TRBJ2-2, with D possibly being TRBD2 (6 bases). V shed 8 bases and J shed 8 bases, with 15 bases lying between them. The CDR3 has 12 amino acids. Germline V gene data show CDR1 as GTSNPN and CDR2 as SVGIG (reference sequence). Here the CDR3 reads CAREKNGGELFF. Written as DNA, the CDR3 is TGTGCCCGGGAGAAAAATGGGGGGGAGCTGTTTTTT. The whole variable domain, filled in from reference TRBV30 and TRBJ2-2, reads SQTIHQWPATLVQPVGSPLSLECTVEGTSNPNLYWYRQAAGRGLQLLFYSVGIGQISSEVPQNLSASRPQDRQFILSSKKLLLSDSGFYLCAREKNGGELFFGEGSRLTVL.

V gene TRBV6-6 combines with J gene TRBJ2-2, with 9 nucleotides matching TRBD1. In germline, CDR1 is MNHNY, CDR2 SVGAGI (reference sequence). The V segment lost 5 bases and the J segment 4 bases; nucleotides outside the gene matches: 8. This CDR3 region has 16 residues. This CDR3 is CASSPHRGPFTGELFF. The CDR3 nucleotides read TGTGCCAGCAGTCCCCACAGGGGGCCCTTCACCGGGGAGCTGTTTTTT.

The chain has TRBV5-4 and TRBJ1-2; D uncertain. This CDR3 comprises 12 residues. Germline V CDR1 and CDR2: SGHNT, YYREEE (reference sequence). Trimming removed 0 bases at V and 4 bases at J, with 4 bases between. CDR3 protein: CASSLDTYGYTF. CDR3 bases: TGTGCCAGCAGCTTGGACACCTATGGCTACACCTTC.

This clone has only one observation. The rearrangement links TRBV5-4 to TRBJ1-2; D unclear. The CDR3 is 12 residues long. Trimming left V 4 bases short and J 4 bases short, with 8 bases between. Germline CDR1 and CDR2: SGHNT and YYREEE (reference sequence). Written as DNA, the CDR3 is TGTGCCAGCAGCCCCTCGGGCTATGGCTACACCTTC. Protein sequence: CASSPSGYGYTF.

This chain joins TRBV30 and TRBJ1-6; possible D gene TRBD1, 6 bases. The V end lost 2 bases, the J end lost 9 bases, and 14 bases lay between the germline ends. Per germline, CDR1 GTSNPN and CDR2 SVGIG (reference sequence). The CDR3 is 14 residues long. CDR3 sequence: CAWSTGLLGSPLHF. CDR3 bases: TGTGCCTGGAGTACAGGGCTGCTAGGTTCACCCCTCCACTTT.

CDR3 DNA sequence: TGTGCCAGCAGCTTCCCGGGGGGGACCCAGTACTTC. Its translation: CASSFPGGTQYF. The chain joins TRBV7-6 to TRBJ2-5; the match to TRBD2 covers 7 bases. The CDR3 length is 12 residues. J lost 7 bases, V lost 3 bases, and 2 bases had no gene match. Per germline, CDR1 SGHVS and CDR2 FNYEAQ.

The CDR3 region has the DNA TGTGCCAGCTCACCAGAGATCTATGGCTACACCTTC. It translates to CASSPEIYGYTF. The V gene is TRBV18, the J gene TRBJ1-2; D is undetermined. Trimming left V 2 bases short and J 4 bases short, with 5 bases between. The V gene's germline CDR1 is KGHSH and CDR2 LQKENI. The CDR3 spans 12 residues.

CDR3 coding DNA: TGTGCCAGCAGTACCATACAGGGCTACGAGCAGTACTTC. Its translation: CASSTIQGYEQYF. The chain combines TRBV28 with TRBJ2-7; possibly TRBD1 for D (6 bases). Germline values: CDR1 MDHEN, CDR2 SYDVKM. The CDR3 spans 13 residues. V lost 5 bases, J lost 3 bases, and 11 bases lay in between.

The chain recombines TRBV5-1 with TRBJ2-1, with TRBD2 matching over 12 bases. The CDR3 length is 17 residues. V shed 0 bases, J shed 6 bases, and the junction held 7 bases outside the gene matches. CDR1 is SGHRS, CDR2 YFSETQ, per germline. CDR3 residues: CASSLALAGGTVNEQFF. CDR3 DNA: TGCGCCAGCAGCTTGGCACTAGCGGGAGGTACGGTCAATGAGCAGTTCTTC.

This clone was seen a single time. This chain uses TRBV5-1 with TRBJ2-7; the D is unclear. This CDR3 comprises 13 residues. The V gene lost 1 base and the J gene lost 6 bases, with 11 bases spanning the gap. The germline gives CDR1 SGHRS, CDR2 YFSETQ. The CDR3 region has the DNA TGCGCCAGCAGCTTGACGCAAAGAGGCGAGCAGTACTTC. Translating it yields CASSLTQRGEQYF.

The CDR3 DNA sequence: TGTGCCGCGCGACAGGGAAACACCATATATTTT. It yields the protein CAARQGNTIYF. The chain recombines TRBV6-1 with TRBJ1-3, with D perhaps matching TRBD1 (5 bases). CDR3 length equals 11 residues. Germline CDR1 and CDR2: MNHNS and SASEGT. Trimming pared 11 bases from V and 4 bases from J, leaving 9 bases between.

The chain is built from TRBV6-1 and TRBJ2-7; a possible D gene is TRBD1 (5 bases). The CDR3 spans 13 residues. The V gene's germline CDR1 is MNHNS and CDR2 SASEGT. Between the trimmed V and J ends, which lost 10 bases and 0 bases, there was a span of 13 bases. The CDR3 loop reads CATEPRDSYEQYF. The CDR3 bases are TGTGCCACCGAACCCAGGGACTCCTACGAGCAGTACTTC.

This sequence joins TRBV6-5 and TRBJ2-3, with D uncertain. Trimming took off 0 bases at V and 0 bases at J, with 10 bases between the two ends. The germline V gene encodes CDR1 MNHEY and CDR2 SVGAGI. The CDR3 sequence is 16 residues long. The CDR3 DNA reads TGTGCCAGCAGTTACTCAACGCTATCTAGCACAGATACGCAGTATTTT. Protein: CASSYSTLSSTDTQYF.

V is TRBV5-1 and J is TRBJ2-5, with 9 nucleotides matching TRBD2. The CDR3 sequence is 15 residues long. Unmatched junction bases numbered 7, after V lost 5 bases and J lost 2 bases. Germline V lookup: CDR1 SGHRS, CDR2 YFSETQ. Written as DNA, the CDR3 is TGCGCCAGCAGAGTAGCGGGAGTTTCTCAAGAGACCCAGTACTTC. Translating gives CASRVAGVSQETQYF.

The J gene is TRBJ2-7, the V gene TRBV7-8, with 8 bases aligning to TRBD1. Trimming took 6 bases from V and 6 from J; bases not matched to a gene: 7. Per germline, CDR1 SGHVS and CDR2 FQNEAQ. CDR3 size: 13 residues. The CDR3 loop reads CASSRGQGPEQYF. The CDR3 DNA reads as TGTGCCAGCAGTCGAGGACAGGGCCCCGAGCAGTACTTC.